Presented here are 31 T cell receptor beta chains from one specimen sequenced in a study of T-cell memory formation after mild COVID-19 (dated by TCRdb to the early 2020s). Library creation used 5' RACE. The sequencer was an Illumina NovaSeq 6000. The public reads were quality trimmed at Q25 with fastp and then assembled into clones with MiXCR by TCRdb, keeping productive beta chains. CDR3 protein sequences are deduplicated, and each keeps its most common genes and DNA. Here the sample has approximately 210,000 distinct CDR3 sequences; 25% to 35% occur a single time. Jointly, the top ten make up about an eighth of the sample. The sequenced sample was PBMCs or a T cell subset sorted from them (not recorded which). These receptors came from an adult woman who had mild COVID-19 (a few samples of this study predate the infection). The sample titles of this study are shuffled in the database, so cell type and time point are left out; the donor was told from shared clones.

The chain carries TRBV5-1 and TRBJ2-1; D may be TRBD2 (6 bases). Germline V gene sequence: CDR1 SGHRS, CDR2 YFSETQ. Trimming removed 4 bases at V and 2 bases at J, with 19 bases between. The CDR3 totals 17 residues. The CDR3 bases are TGCGCCAGCAGCCTGGAGCTGTCCGCGGGGCCCTACAATGAGCAGTTCTTC. This sequence encodes CASSLELSAGPYNEQFF.

In its sample, this clonotype was seen many times. The chain couples TRBV7-2 to TRBJ2-1, with TRBD2 matching 14 bases. Trimming at V came to 5 bases and at J to 2 bases, leaving 11 bases not matched to a gene. Per the germline V gene, CDR1 is SGHTA and CDR2 is FQGNSA. CDR3 length: 19 residues. In nucleotides, the CDR3 is TGTGCCAGCAGCCCAAAATCCGGGACTAGCGGGGGTACCTACAATGAGCAGTTCTTC. This sequence encodes CASSPKSGTSGGTYNEQFF.

This clonotype was observed a few times. One end of the junction does not line up with germline, which may come from a read error. The chain couples TRBV4-3 to TRBJ2-7; 7 nucleotides match TRBD2. The CDR3 is made up of 14 amino acids. The germline V gene has CDR1 LGHNA and CDR2 YSLEER. For the CDR3, the DNA is TGCGCCAGCAGCCCGGGCGGGAGCGTCCCAAGGCTTCACTTC. Its translation: CASSPGGSVPRLHF.

V usage is TRBV4-2 and J usage is TRBJ2-3; TRBD2 agrees at 8 bases. Per germline, CDR1 LGHNA and CDR2 YNFKEQ. The length of the CDR3 is 14 residues. V was pared by 4 bases and J by 6 bases, with 6 bases of the junction left unmatched. The CDR3 bases are TGTGCCAGCAGCCTTAGCGGGAAGGGTGATACGCAGTATTTT. Translated, it gives CASSLSGKGDTQYF.

The chain uses TRBV7-8 and TRBJ1-5, with 7 nucleotides matching TRBD1. CDR3 length: 17 amino acids. With 1 base clipped from V and 2 bases from J, the junction kept 8 bases outside the gene matches. The germline V gene encodes CDR1 SGHVS and CDR2 FQNEAQ. The CDR3 DNA reads TGTGCCAGCAGCTTAGGGGCACAGGGGAGGCGCAATCAGCCCCAGCATTTT. Translated, it gives CASSLGAQGRRNQPQHF.

The chain combines TRBV7-2 with TRBJ2-1; TRBD1 or TRBD2 may be the D gene (5 bases each). CDR1 and CDR2 (germline): SGHTA, FQGNSA. The germline V and J ends were trimmed by 2 bases and 6 bases, with 20 bases remaining between them. The CDR3 is made up of 17 amino acids. The CDR3 region is CASSLLGLGDKGNEQFF. The CDR3 nucleotides read TGTGCCAGCAGCTTATTGGGCCTGGGGGATAAGGGCAATGAGCAGTTCTTC.

The chain is built from TRBV12-5 and TRBJ2-1, with D tentatively TRBD2 (6 bases). Looked up from germline, CDR1 is LGHNT and CDR2 is FRNRAP. This CDR3 is built from 17 residues. V was cut by 3 bases and J by 4 bases, with 19 bases left in between. The chain's CDR3 is CASGFIAASLRYNEQFF. Here the CDR3 DNA reads TGTGCTAGTGGTTTTATAGCGGCCAGCCTTAGATACAATGAGCAGTTCTTC.

The chain couples TRBV27 to TRBJ2-2; D might be TRBD2 (6 bases). Trimming took 0 bases from V and 0 from J, leaving 11 bases between them. CDR3 length: 17 amino acids. CDR1 is MNHEY and CDR2 is SMNVEV in the germline V gene (reference sequence). The chain's CDR3 is CASSLSGGVANTGELFF. In DNA form, the CDR3 reads TGTGCCAGCAGTTTATCGGGGGGAGTCGCGAACACCGGGGAGCTGTTTTTT.

The sample holds a few counts of this clonotype. V is TRBV5-1 and J is TRBJ2-3; 8 bases agree with TRBD1. Trimming removed 5 bases from V and 2 bases from J; junction bases left unmatched: 7. From germline, CDR1 is SGHRS and CDR2 YFSETQ. The CDR3 has 15 residues. This chain's CDR3 is CASRPGQGYTDTQYF. CDR3 bases: TGCGCCAGCAGGCCCGGACAGGGTTACACAGATACGCAGTATTTT.

This clonotype was observed a handful of times. CDR3 sequence reads: CASSFLDSRNTEAFF. For the CDR3, the DNA is TGTGCCAGCAGCTTCTTGGACAGTCGGAACACTGAAGCTTTCTTT. The chain is built from TRBV27 and TRBJ1-1; D might be TRBD1 (6 bases). V was trimmed by 6 bases and J by 1 base, leaving 15 bases between them. CDR1 and CDR2 from the germline V gene are MNHEY and SMNVEV (reference sequence). This CDR3 is built from 15 residues.

V gene TRBV20-1 combines with J gene TRBJ1-2; D may be TRBD1 (5 bases). CDR3 length: 13 amino acids. Per germline, CDR1 DFQATT and CDR2 SNEGSKA (reference sequence). Trimming removed 3 bases from V and 6 bases from J, with 14 bases in between. The CDR3 sequence is CSASPEGVDGYTF. In DNA form, the CDR3 reads TGCAGTGCTAGTCCGGAAGGGGTGGATGGCTACACCTTC.

This rearrangement joins TRBV7-9 to TRBJ2-7; the D gene could be TRBD1 or TRBD2 (5 bases each). There are 14 residues in the CDR3. Germline V gives CDR1 SEHNR, CDR2 FQNEAQ (reference sequence). V lost 3 bases to trimming and J lost 1 base, with 10 bases between them. CDR3 nucleotides: TGTGCCAGCAGCTTTGGGACGGAGTCCTACGAGCAGTACTTC. Residues: CASSFGTESYEQYF.

This chain links TRBV5-5 with TRBJ2-3, with D unclear. The ends were cut back, 2 bases at V and 6 bases at J, with 16 bases in the middle. Germline lookup yields CDR1 SGHKS and CDR2 YYEKEE (reference sequence). This CDR3 contains 15 residues. The CDR3 is CASSFPGQTGDTQYF. CDR3 nucleotide sequence: TGTGCCAGCAGCTTCCCCGGCCAGACCGGGGATACGCAGTATTTT.

The V gene is TRBV3-1, the J gene TRBJ2-7; D is possibly TRBD1 or TRBD2 (5 bases each). V was clipped by 3 bases and J by 3 bases, with 12 bases between them. Germline V lookup: CDR1 LGHDT, CDR2 YNNKEL (reference sequence). CDR3 length: 14 residues. The CDR3 DNA sequence: TGTGCCAGCAGCCAGGGGGAGAATCACTACGAGCAGTACTTC. It is translated as CASSQGENHYEQYF.

The rearrangement links TRBV18 to TRBJ1-1; the D is unclear. Germline CDR1 and CDR2: KGHSH and LQKENI. The CDR3 consists of 12 residues. Trimming took off 6 bases at V and 0 bases at J, with 5 bases between the two ends. CDR3 sequence: CASSEMNTEAFF. CDR3 bases: TGTGCCAGCTCCGAAATGAACACTGAAGCTTTCTTT. Full variable domain (missing parts from reference TRBV18 and TRBJ1-1): NAGVMQNPRHLVRRRGQEARLRCSPMKGHSHVYWYRQLPEEGLKFMVYLQKENIIDESGMPKERFSAEFPKEGPSILRIQQVVRGDSAAYFCASSEMNTEAFFGQGTRLTVV.

This chain joins TRBV5-4 and TRBJ1-1, with no clear D. CDR1 is SGHNT, CDR2 YYREEE, per germline (reference sequence). The CDR3 totals 14 residues. Trimming pared 1 base from V and 1 base from J, leaving 8 bases between. In DNA form, the CDR3 reads TGTGCCAGCAGCTTGCCCACAACGAACACTGAAGCTTTCTTT. Translated, it gives CASSLPTTNTEAFF.

The rearrangement joins TRBV29-1 to TRBJ2-5; D unresolved. CDR1 and CDR2 (germline): SQVTM, ANQGSEA. The CDR3 has 15 amino acids. V lost 8 bases, J lost 2 bases, and 21 bases lay in between. The CDR3 region has the DNA TGCAGCTTCCGACCGACGGAACCCGGGCAAGAGACCCAGTACTTC. This encodes CSFRPTEPGQETQYF.

This clonotype showed up just once. This rearrangement joins TRBV15 to TRBJ1-6; 7 nucleotides agree with TRBD1. The CDR3 contains 15 residues. Germline values: CDR1 LNHNV, CDR2 YYDKDF (reference sequence). V lost 1 base and J lost 5; bases outside the gene matches: 2. The CDR3 here is CATSRGDRDNSPLHF. For the CDR3, the DNA is TGTGCCACCAGCAGAGGGGACAGAGATAATTCACCCCTCCACTTT.

This rearrangement joins TRBV7-2 to TRBJ2-1, with D uncertain. V was pared by 5 bases and J by 4 bases, with 9 bases between. CDR3 length: 13 residues. Germline lookup yields CDR1 SGHTA and CDR2 FQGNSA. The CDR3, as DNA: TGTGCCAGCAGCGCCAGGTTTTACAATGAGCAGTTCTTC. This gives the protein CASSARFYNEQFF.

In this sample, this clonotype turned up a few times. The chain recombines TRBV6-5 with TRBJ2-2; D remains ambiguous. V dropped 11 bases and J dropped 3 bases, with 19 bases sitting between them. Per the germline V gene, CDR1 is MNHEY and CDR2 is SVGAGI. The CDR3 is made up of 15 amino acids. The CDR3 is CAPPLWWPHTGELFF. For the CDR3, the DNA is TGTGCCCCTCCGCTCTGGTGGCCTCACACCGGGGAGCTGTTTTTT.

This clonotype was seen a few times. The V call is TRBV5-6, the J call TRBJ1-5; weak D call: TRBD1 (5 bases). CDR3 size: 16 residues. The germline V gene encodes CDR1 SGHDT and CDR2 YYEEEE. V was cut by 4 bases and J by 0 bases, with 14 bases left in between. The CDR3 DNA reads as TGTGCCAGCAGCCTTGGATGGGGGAATAGCAATCAGCCCCAGCATTTT. This codes for CASSLGWGNSNQPQHF. The variable domain in full, completed from reference TRBV5-6 and TRBJ1-5, reads DAGVTQSPTHLIKTRGQQVTLRCSPKSGHDTVSWYQQALGQGPQFIFQYYEEEERQRGNFPDRFSGHQFPNYSSELNVNALLLGDSALYLCASSLGWGNSNQPQHFGDGTRLSIL.

This clonotype was seen more than once but under ten times. The chain has TRBV20-1 and TRBJ2-1; tentative D call: TRBD2 (6 bases). V was trimmed by 2 bases and J by 7 bases, leaving 15 bases between them. This CDR3 spans 14 amino acids. Germline CDR1 is DFQATT and CDR2 is SNEGSKA (reference sequence). As DNA, the CDR3 is TGCAGTGCTAGATACTCGGGACTCAAAAATGAGCAGTTCTTC. This sequence encodes CSARYSGLKNEQFF.

This rearrangement joins TRBV20-1 to TRBJ2-3, with 9 bases identical to TRBD2. The ends lost 3 bases at V and 2 bases at J; junction bases unmatched: 12. Germline CDR1 is DFQATT and CDR2 is SNEGSKA (reference sequence). The CDR3 totals 17 residues. CDR3 in amino acids: CSARSGLAEIYTDTQYF. CDR3 nucleotides: TGCAGTGCTAGGTCGGGACTAGCAGAGATTTACACAGATACGCAGTATTTT.

The chain links TRBV3-1 to TRBJ2-2; perhaps TRBD1 as D (7 bases). Trimming stripped 3 bases from V and 3 bases from J, with 17 bases between. Germline CDR1 is LGHDT and CDR2 is YNNKEL (reference sequence). The CDR3 runs 17 residues. The CDR3 loop is CASSQGSAGQYTGELFF. The DNA of the CDR3 is TGTGCCAGCAGCCAGGGGTCGGCGGGACAGTACACCGGGGAGCTGTTTTTT.

This clonotype was observed a handful of times. This chain links TRBV29-1 with TRBJ2-1; TRBD2 aligns across 11 bases. Germline V gene sequence: CDR1 SQVTM, CDR2 ANQGSEA. The V segment lost 2 bases and the J segment 8 bases; nucleotides outside the gene matches: 11. This CDR3 has 16 amino acids. CDR3 nucleotides: TGCAGCGTTGAACCTACTAGTAGCGGGGGGGCCGATGAGCAGTTCTTC. It codes for CSVEPTSSGGADEQFF.

The chain carries TRBV7-3 and TRBJ2-1, with D perhaps given as TRBD1 or TRBD2 (5 bases each). Germline assignment: CDR1 SGHTA and CDR2 FQGTGA. CDR3 length: 11 residues. V was clipped by 4 bases and J by 10 bases, with 8 bases between them. CDR3 bases: TGTGCCAGCAGCTATGGGACCGAGCAGTTCTTC. Its protein is CASSYGTEQFF.

The chain couples TRBV6-5 to TRBJ2-2; weak D call: TRBD1 (6 bases). The CDR3 contains 15 residues. The V end lost 5 bases, the J end lost 0 bases, and 10 bases lay between the germline ends. Looked up from germline, CDR1 is MNHEY and CDR2 is SVGAGI. The CDR3 nucleotides read TGTGCCAGCAGTCAGGACAGCTCGAACACCGGGGAGCTGTTTTTT. Amino acids: CASSQDSSNTGELFF.

This chain connects TRBV18 to TRBJ1-1; possibly TRBD1 for D (6 bases). Looked up from germline, CDR1 is KGHSH and CDR2 is LQKENI. The CDR3 consists of 13 residues. V was cut by 0 bases and J by 8 bases, with 10 bases left in between. CDR3 in amino acids: CASSPPGGPEAFF. The CDR3 region has the DNA TGTGCCAGCTCACCACCGGGGGGCCCAGAAGCTTTCTTT.

The CDR3 loop reads CASSFRTSGRETQYF. In nucleotides, the CDR3 is TGCGCCAGCAGCTTCCGGACTAGCGGACGAGAGACCCAGTACTTC. This chain uses TRBV5-1 with TRBJ2-5; 10 positions match TRBD2. Germline trimming cut 2 bases from V and 4 bases from J; bases unmatched to any gene: 5. CDR3 length equals 15 residues. Germline CDR1 is SGHRS and CDR2 is YFSETQ.

This clonotype showed up just a few times. This sequence joins TRBV5-1 and TRBJ2-7; 10 nucleotides agree with TRBD2. J lost 3 bases, V lost 4 bases, and 10 bases had no gene match. The CDR3 extends over 16 amino acids. In germline, CDR1 is SGHRS, CDR2 YFSETQ. The CDR3 protein is CASSLNPGLANYEQYF. The CDR3 DNA reads TGCGCCAGCAGCCTCAATCCGGGACTAGCGAACTACGAGCAGTACTTC.

This rearrangement joins TRBV7-2 to TRBJ2-2; D gene ambiguous. V was pared by 0 bases and J by 5 bases, with 7 bases between. Germline values: CDR1 SGHTA, CDR2 FQGNSA. The CDR3 has 14 amino acids. The CDR3 DNA is TGTGCCAGCAGCTTAGCGTCGGCTACCGGGGAGCTGTTTTTT. As protein: CASSLASATGELFF.